This TCR beta chain emerged from a study of cytomegalovirus exposure and HLA in healthy donors. Broader study findings: Altogether, about 160 TCR beta chains were recorded as cytomegalovirus-associated.

Assay used: immunoSEQ multiplex PCR; TCRdb lists only in-frame clones, some missing. This table holds around 150,000 clones, around nine tenths found once. This CDR3 is built from 14 residues. Looked up from germline, CDR1 is ENHRY and CDR2 is SYGVKD. V lost 5 bases, J lost 5 bases, and 10 bases lay in between. Of note for this clone: Antigen: not known.

This receptor was identified in a man between 18 and 35 years old in good health and CMV-seronegative. The material sequenced was PBMCs. This rearrangement joins TRBV10-3 to TRBJ1-6; perhaps TRBD1 as D (5 bases). The CDR3, as DNA: TGTGCCATCAGTACTCAGGGAAATAATTCACCCCTCCACTTT. It specifies CAISTQGNNSPLHF.